The next 8 T cell receptor beta chains were all read from a single sample in a study of T cell responses to AZD1222 COVID-19 vaccine. TCRdb's table, derived via immunoSEQ multiplex PCR, lists solely in-frame clones and lacks some. The data hold about 100,000 clones, with about nine tenths observed a single time. The specimen was peripheral blood, collected on day 0 of MenACWY control vaccination. These receptors were collected from an adult in good health.

This chain connects TRBV7-2 to TRBJ1-6; D unclear. In germline, CDR1 is SGHTA, CDR2 FQGNSA. With 0 bases removed from V and 8 bases from J, the gap between germline ends came to 11 bases. This CDR3 has 15 amino acids. CDR3 in DNA: TGTGCCAGCAGCTTAGCGTTGATTGGAGATTCACCCCTCCACTTT. Its translation: CASSLALIGDSPLHF.

This chain uses TRBV7-9 with TRBJ2-2; no clear D gene. From germline, CDR1 is SEHNR and CDR2 FQNEAQ (reference sequence). Trimming cost V 3 bases and J 1 base, with 9 bases left between them. This CDR3 has 15 residues. The CDR3 here is CASSFAARNTGELFF. In nucleotides, the CDR3 is TGTGCCAGCAGCTTCGCGGCAAGGAACACCGGGGAGCTGTTTTTT.

The gene calls are TRBV27 and TRBJ2-3; TRBD1 might be the D (5 bases). In germline, CDR1 is MNHEY, CDR2 SMNVEV (reference sequence). The V end was cut by 5 bases, the J end by 14 bases, with 17 bases between. This CDR3 spans 12 amino acids. The CDR3 loop reads CASSPTGPTRYF. The CDR3, as DNA: TGTGCCAGCAGTCCTACAGGCCCCACACGGTATTTT.

The J gene is TRBJ2-6, the V gene TRBV5-1; 8 bases are shared with TRBD1. With V trimmed by 2 bases and J by 0 bases, 7 bases remained unmatched. From germline, CDR1 is SGHRS and CDR2 YFSETQ. This CDR3 has 18 residues. The CDR3 protein is CASSLFSGQASGANVLTF. CDR3 coding DNA: TGCGCCAGCAGCTTATTTTCGGGACAGGCCTCTGGGGCCAACGTCCTGACTTTC.

J is TRBJ1-2 and V is TRBV2; a possible D gene is TRBD1 (6 bases). The germline V and J ends were trimmed by 7 bases and 7 bases, with 19 bases remaining between them. The length of the CDR3 is 14 residues. Per germline, CDR1 SNHLY and CDR2 FYNNEI. CDR3 DNA: TGTGCCAGCATTGCACGGGGGGCGCTTGGTGGCTACACCTTC. It encodes CASIARGALGGYTF.

The chain carries TRBV11-2 and TRBJ2-3; 8 bases map to TRBD2. The V segment lost 5 bases and the J segment 5 bases; nucleotides outside the gene matches: 12. This CDR3 is 16 amino acids long. The germline gives CDR1 SGHAT, CDR2 FQNNGV. CDR3 protein: CASSHQLAALGDTQYF. The CDR3 DNA reads as TGTGCCAGCAGCCACCAACTAGCGGCATTGGGAGATACGCAGTATTTT. The full variable domain, rest sourced from reference TRBV11-2 and TRBJ2-3, is EAGVAQSPRYKIIEKRQSVAFWCNPISGHATLYWYQQILGQGPKLLIQFQNNGVVDDSQLPKDRFSAERLKGVDSTLKIQPAKLEDSAVYLCASSHQLAALGDTQYFGPGTRLTVL.

The chain recombines TRBV6-2 or TRBV6-3 with TRBJ2-7; the D is unclear. V lost 6 bases, J lost 3 bases, and 9 bases lay in between. CDR1 MNHEY and CDR2 SVGEGT come from the germline V gene. The CDR3 consists of 12 residues. This CDR3 is CASSPGHYEQYF. The CDR3, as DNA: TGTGCCAGCAGCCCGGGCCACTACGAGCAGTACTTC.

CDR3 sequence (DNA): TGTGCCAGCACGGCGGGCTACAATGAGCAGTTCTTC. Its translation: CASTAGYNEQFF. The J gene is TRBJ2-1, the V gene TRBV2; perhaps TRBD2 as D (5 bases). The V end was cut by 7 bases, the J end by 3 bases, with 7 bases between. The CDR3 is 12 amino acids. Per germline, CDR1 SNHLY and CDR2 FYNNEI.